This T cell receptor (beta chain) was identified during a study of T cell responses to AZD1222 COVID-19 vaccine. This clone was counted a few times. Its antigen is undetermined. Study conclusions and caveats: Sampling that yielded the repertoires occurred only after the peak T cell response. Two AZD1222 doses significantly raised spike-specific TCR breadth and depth over controls. Clonal diversity was possibly underestimated, and white British individuals and females predominated among donors.

The assay was immunoSEQ multiplex PCR, and TCRdb's table has in-frame clones only and misses some. The repertoire consists of 100,000 to 150,000 clones, with about 90% occurring once and the leading ten covering 4% to 5%. The CDR3 is 17 amino acids. CDR1 and CDR2 (germline): MNHEY, SMNVEV (reference sequence). The V gene lost 6 bases and the J gene lost 0 bases, with 18 bases spanning the gap. The chain carries TRBV27 and TRBJ2-1; maybe TRBD1 (6 bases). The TCR was taken from an adult in good health. Sequenced here: peripheral blood, sampled on day 0 of AZD1222 vaccination. Here the CDR3 DNA reads TGTGCCAGCAGCCAATCCAGGGGCCTAATCTCCTACAATGAGCAGTTCTTC. Translating gives CASSQSRGLISYNEQFF.